What follows describes a single T cell receptor (beta chain). V lost 3 bases, J lost 5 bases, and 6 bases stayed unmatched. Germline lookup yields CDR1 MNHNS and CDR2 SASEGT. The CDR3 extends over 15 amino acids. These data are taken from a study of blood T cell repertoires in COVID-19. Study-level information: Acute and convalescent COVID-19 samples came from the United States, Italy and Spain. PBMCs, B-cell-depleted T cells, or T cells were the source of the cDNA or gDNA that made up the material.

Per the study methods: Nucleated cell counts were estimated from reference gene primer amplification. The table came from immunoSEQ multiplex PCR; TCRdb's copy has only in-frame clones and leaves some out. V, J and clone size reflect that table, while D and trimming were determined from the DNA. The sample includes about 180,000 clones, approximately 89% of them seen just once. Sample: peripheral blood. The rearrangement joins TRBV6-1 to TRBJ2-2; 7 nucleotides line up with TRBD2. This TCR derives from a woman in her 30s with acute or convalescent COVID-19. CDR3 amino acids: CASSEAGASTGELFF. The CDR3, as DNA: TGTGCCAGCAGTGAGGCGGGAGCGTCAACCGGGGAGCTGTTTTTT.